One and the same sample provided the 28 T cell receptor beta chains below, sequenced in a study of blood T cell repertoires in COVID-19 (TCRdb year 2020). To prepare the library, the immunoSEQ multiplex PCR assay was applied. The source is immuneACCESS, and TCRdb retained only in-frame sequences with V and J called. Part of the clones is not carried over; for the studies checked, unresolved V genes explain less than half of this, and the remainder is unexplained. The sample data list 220,000 or so clones, and about 88% of these were observed just once. Roughly a tenth of the sample goes to the ten largest clones. The sequenced material came from peripheral blood. These receptor sequences come from a woman aged 45-65 years with COVID-19, enrolled during active disease.

This clone was detected once. The gene calls are TRBV11-1 and TRBJ2-7; 10 bases are shared with TRBD1. Per germline, CDR1 SGHAT and CDR2 FQDESV (reference sequence). Trimming removed 5 bases from V and 7 bases from J; junction bases left unmatched: 5. The CDR3 runs to 13 residues. The CDR3 loop reads CASSTRTGGEQYV. The CDR3 region has the DNA TGTGCCAGCAGCACCCGGACAGGGGGGGAGCAGTACGTC.

In DNA, the CDR3 is TGTGCCAGCTCACCACCGGCGGGGGGCTTTATGAACACTGAAGCTTTCTTT. Its protein product is CASSPPAGGFMNTEAFF. The V call is TRBV18, the J call TRBJ1-1; perhaps TRBD1 as D (6 bases). V was pared by 0 bases and J by 0 bases, with 14 bases between. CDR1 and CDR2 from the germline V gene are KGHSH and LQKENI. The length of the CDR3 is 17 residues.

The chain has TRBV5-4 and TRBJ1-1; tentative D call: TRBD1 (6 bases). Germline V gene lookup returns CDR1 SGHNT and CDR2 YYREEE (reference sequence). Trimming shortened V by 5 bases and J by 5 bases, and 13 bases separated the two germline ends. CDR3 size: 13 residues. The CDR3 is CASSSHRVTEAFF. CDR3 nucleotides: TGTGCCAGCAGTTCTCACAGGGTTACTGAAGCTTTCTTT.

The chain has TRBV9 and TRBJ1-2; the D is unclear. The CDR3 contains 15 residues. V lost 0 bases and J lost 5, with 14 bases in between. In germline, CDR1 is SGDLS, CDR2 YYNGEE. The CDR3 bases are TGTGCCAGCAGCGTAGAAGTAGGACCGGGGTATGGCTACACCTTC. Residues: CASSVEVGPGYGYTF.

The V gene is TRBV28, the J gene TRBJ2-1, with 7 bases identical to TRBD1. Trimming at V came to 4 bases and at J to 8 bases, leaving 11 bases not matched to a gene. This CDR3 has 15 amino acids. Germline CDR1 and CDR2: MDHEN and SYDVKM. The CDR3 sequence is CASSWADRVLDEQFF. Here the CDR3 DNA reads TGTGCCAGCAGTTGGGCAGACAGGGTATTAGATGAGCAGTTCTTC.

This clone appeared a single time. This CDR3 is CASRWGTGEIGELFF. The CDR3 DNA reads as TGTGCCAGCAGGTGGGGGACAGGGGAGATCGGGGAGCTGTTTTTT. The chain is built from TRBV9 and TRBJ2-2; 10 bases map to TRBD1. The germline V gene has CDR1 SGDLS and CDR2 YYNGEE. The CDR3 contains 15 residues. Trimming removed 5 bases from V and 7 bases from J; junction bases left unmatched: 8. Full variable domain (missing parts from reference TRBV9 and TRBJ2-2): DSGVTQTPKHLITATGQRVTLRCSPRSGDLSVYWYQQSLDQGLQFLIQYYNGEERAKGNILERFSAQQFPDLHSELNLSSLELGDSALYFCASRWGTGEIGELFFGEGSRLTVL.

This sequence joins TRBV4-1 and TRBJ1-1; a possible D gene is TRBD1 (5 bases). The CDR3 is 17 residues long. Germline V lookup: CDR1 MGHRA, CDR2 YSYEKL. The V and J ends lost 1 base and 5 bases respectively, with 20 bases between them. As DNA, the CDR3 is TGCGCCAGCAGCCAAGGTCGAAAGGGGAGGTCGGGAACTGAAGCTTTCTTT. Amino acids: CASSQGRKGRSGTEAFF.

Comments on this clone: A read error may account for a junction end that differs from germline. The gene calls are TRBV2 and TRBJ1-1, with D unresolved. The CDR3 runs to 13 residues. Germline CDR1 is SNHLY and CDR2 is FYNNEI. The CDR3 nucleotides are TGTGCCAGCAAGGCAGGAGGGAACCCTGAAGCTTTCTTT. Translation gives CASKAGGNPEAFF.

This chain links TRBV4-2 with TRBJ1-4; D is perhaps TRBD1 (6 bases). The length of the CDR3 is 15 residues. The germline V gene encodes CDR1 LGHNA and CDR2 YNFKEQ. Between the trimmed V and J ends, which lost 3 bases and 3 bases, there was a span of 11 bases. Here the CDR3 DNA reads TGTGCCAGCAGCCATATACAGGGCTCTAATGAAAAACTGTTTTTT. Protein sequence: CASSHIQGSNEKLFF.

This clone was seen once. The chain employs TRBV28 and TRBJ2-6, with a tentative D call TRBD1 (5 bases). CDR3 length equals 16 residues. Deletions cut 5 bases from V and 2 bases from J, with 13 bases between. Germline CDR1 and CDR2: MDHEN and SYDVKM. In DNA form, the CDR3 reads TGTGCCAGCAGTCCAATGACAGTACCTGGGGCCAACGTCCTGACTTTC. Protein sequence: CASSPMTVPGANVLTF.

This chain connects TRBV30 to TRBJ1-2; D is possibly TRBD1 (5 bases). Looked up from germline, CDR1 is GTSNPN and CDR2 is SVGIG (reference sequence). The V and J ends lost 4 bases and 7 bases respectively, with 13 bases between them. The CDR3 consists of 12 residues. CDR3 nucleotides: TGTGCCTGGACCCACAGGTATCGTGGCTACACCTTC. This encodes CAWTHRYRGYTF.

The genes are TRBV12-3 or TRBV12-4 and TRBJ2-3, with D unclear. V lost 7 bases and J 3 bases, leaving 8 bases between the germline ends. The CDR3 totals 12 residues. As DNA, the CDR3 is TGTGCCAGCACCCGAGCGACAGATACGCAGTATTTT. Translating gives CASTRATDTQYF.

This clone was seen only once. V is TRBV28 and J is TRBJ2-2; 11 positions agree with TRBD1. Per the germline V gene, CDR1 is MDHEN and CDR2 is SYDVKM. The CDR3 is made up of 16 amino acids. J was trimmed by 7 bases and V by 3 bases; bases with no gene match: 7. The CDR3 reads CASSFGTGGWGGELFF. CDR3 nucleotide sequence: TGTGCCAGCAGTTTCGGGACAGGGGGATGGGGCGGGGAGCTGTTTTTT.

The rearrangement links TRBV5-5 to TRBJ2-5; 8 bases are a match to TRBD1. J gave up 4 bases and V 0 bases, and 5 bases lay outside the gene matches. This CDR3 is built from 15 residues. The germline V gene has CDR1 SGHKS and CDR2 YYEKEE (reference sequence). CDR3 sequence reads: CASSLEAGGRETQYF. The CDR3 bases are TGTGCCAGCAGCTTGGAAGCAGGGGGCCGAGAGACCCAGTACTTC.

The chain is built from TRBV6-5 and TRBJ2-2, with 10 bases matching TRBD1. Germline V gives CDR1 MNHEY, CDR2 SVGAGI. This CDR3 comprises 15 residues. The CDR3: CTSSRQGAGTGELFF. The CDR3 region has the DNA TGTACAAGTTCCAGACAGGGGGCAGGGACCGGGGAGCTGTTTTTT.

This sequence joins TRBV7-2 and TRBJ1-2; D perhaps matches TRBD1 (5 bases). V was trimmed by 2 bases and J by 1 base, leaving 8 bases between them. CDR1 and CDR2 from the germline V gene are SGHTA and FQGNSA. There are 14 residues in the CDR3. For the CDR3, the DNA is TGTGCCAGCAGCTTAAGGGGTTATAACTATGGCTACACCTTC. The encoded protein is CASSLRGYNYGYTF.

The chain recombines TRBV5-8 with TRBJ2-2, with 9 bases matching TRBD1. V lost 1 base, J lost 4 bases, and 5 bases stayed unmatched. Germline loops: CDR1 SGHTS, CDR2 YDEGEE. The CDR3 is 16 amino acids. The CDR3 region is CASSLSWTGVTGELFF. The CDR3 region has the DNA TGTGCCAGCAGCTTGAGCTGGACAGGGGTCACCGGGGAGCTGTTTTTT.

The chain joins TRBV11-2 to TRBJ2-3, with a tentative D call TRBD2 (6 bases). Germline CDR1 reads SGHAT; CDR2 reads FQNNGV. With 5 bases removed from V and 2 bases from J, the gap between germline ends came to 14 bases. This CDR3 is built from 15 residues. The CDR3 coding sequence is TGTGCCAGCAGCGGGGGGAGATCATCCACAGATACGCAGTATTTT. Amino acid sequence: CASSGGRSSTDTQYF.

The chain is built from TRBV5-1 and TRBJ1-1; D not resolved. The CDR3 consists of 16 residues. Germline V gene data show CDR1 as SGHRS and CDR2 as YFSETQ. Trimming shortened V by 3 bases and J by 2 bases, and 17 bases separated the two germline ends. Written as DNA, the CDR3 is TGCGCCAGCAGCTCGAACCATCGAACAAGAAACACTGAAGCTTTCTTT. This encodes CASSSNHRTRNTEAFF.

This rearrangement joins TRBV5-6 to TRBJ2-2, with 7 positions matching TRBD1. V trimming: 1 base; J trimming: 6 bases; junction bases outside the gene matches: 6. The CDR3 totals 15 residues. Germline CDR1 SGHDT, CDR2 YYEEEE. Here the CDR3 reads CASSLNPTGAGELFF. The CDR3 nucleotides read TGTGCCAGCAGCTTGAATCCTACAGGGGCCGGGGAGCTGTTTTTT. Full variable domain (outside the CDR3, taken from reference TRBV5-6 and TRBJ2-2): DAGVTQSPTHLIKTRGQQVTLRCSPKSGHDTVSWYQQALGQGPQFIFQYYEEEERQRGNFPDRFSGHQFPNYSSELNVNALLLGDSALYLCASSLNPTGAGELFFGEGSRLTVL.

The gene calls are TRBV10-1 and TRBJ2-3; 7 bases match TRBD1. V lost 4 bases to trimming and J lost 1 base; unmatched junction nucleotides: 2. Germline CDR1 WNHNN, CDR2 SYGVQD (reference sequence). The CDR3 loop spans 14 amino acids. CDR3 residues: CASSVGTGTDTQYF. The CDR3 region has the DNA TGCGCCAGCAGTGTGGGGACAGGCACAGATACGCAGTATTTT.

The chain uses TRBV13 and TRBJ2-1; TRBD1 matches 10 bases. CDR1 is PRHDT and CDR2 is FYEKMQ in the germline V gene (reference sequence). Germline trimming cut 5 bases from V and 9 bases from J; bases unmatched to any gene: 10. This CDR3 comprises 15 residues. The CDR3 nucleotides are TGTGCCAGCAGCCTTGGGACAGGGGTCTTGGGTGAGCAGTTCTTC. It specifies CASSLGTGVLGEQFF.

CDR3 loop: CASRGGVSTDTQYF. The DNA for the CDR3 is TGTGCCAGTCGCGGGGGGGTAAGCACAGATACGCAGTATTTT. This chain joins TRBV19 and TRBJ2-3, with 9 bases that match TRBD2. Germline V gene data show CDR1 as LNHDA and CDR2 as SQIVND (reference sequence). V lost 8 bases and J lost 0; bases outside the gene matches: 3. The CDR3 consists of 14 residues.

For the CDR3, the DNA is TGCGCCAGCAGCCCCGGACTCGGGGGGGATTCACCCCTCCACTTT. Encoded protein: CASSPGLGGDSPLHF. The chain recombines TRBV5-1 with TRBJ1-6; weak D call: TRBD1 (5 bases). With 4 bases removed from V and 8 bases from J, the gap between germline ends came to 16 bases. The germline V gene encodes CDR1 SGHRS and CDR2 YFSETQ. This CDR3 region has 15 residues.

The gene calls are TRBV2 and TRBJ1-2, with D perhaps matching TRBD1 (6 bases). This CDR3 is 20 amino acids long. Germline V lookup: CDR1 SNHLY, CDR2 FYNNEI. Between the trimmed V and J ends, which lost 0 bases and 3 bases, there was a span of 26 bases. CDR3 bases: TGTGCCAGCAGTGAAGCGCTTCTATTTGGGGGCGCAGGGAGGGACTATGGCTACACCTTC. Translating it yields CASSEALLFGGAGRDYGYTF.

The CDR3 coding sequence is TGCGCCAGCAGCCCGGGACAGGGGGGACTGGGCTACACCTTC. It encodes CASSPGQGGLGYTF. The chain has TRBV5-1 and TRBJ1-2, with TRBD1 matching over 11 bases. CDR1 SGHRS and CDR2 YFSETQ come from the germline V gene. The CDR3 extends over 14 amino acids. Trimming at V came to 4 bases and at J to 8 bases, leaving 7 bases not matched to a gene.

The gene calls are TRBV19 and TRBJ2-5; D unclear. CDR3 size: 14 residues. Germline-derived CDR1 and CDR2 are LNHDA and SQIVND (reference sequence). Trimming removed 2 bases at V and 5 bases at J, with 12 bases between. CDR3 in DNA: TGTGCCAGTAGTATAAGGTCAAACGGGGAGACCCAGTACTTC. Its translation is CASSIRSNGETQYF.

The chain couples TRBV30 to TRBJ2-1, with TRBD1 as a possible D gene (5 bases). The CDR3 totals 11 residues. V was shortened by 5 bases and J by 6 bases, with 8 bases between the two germline ends. Germline CDR1 and CDR2: GTSNPN and SVGIG (reference sequence). In DNA, the CDR3 is TGTGCCTGGCGACAGAGCAATGAGCAGTTCTTC. Translating it yields CAWRQSNEQFF.